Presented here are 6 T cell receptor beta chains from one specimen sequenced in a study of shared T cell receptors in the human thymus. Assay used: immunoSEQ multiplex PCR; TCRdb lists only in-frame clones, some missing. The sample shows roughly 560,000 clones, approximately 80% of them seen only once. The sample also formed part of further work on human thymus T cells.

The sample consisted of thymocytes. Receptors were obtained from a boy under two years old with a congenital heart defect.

CDR3 protein: CASTLGQGYGYTF. The CDR3 DNA is TGTGCCAGCACCTTGGGGCAGGGATATGGCTACACCTTC. The chain employs TRBV27 and TRBJ1-2; perhaps TRBD1 as D (5 bases). This CDR3 contains 13 residues. CDR1 MNHEY and CDR2 SMNVEV come from the germline V gene (reference sequence). Deletions cut 7 bases from V and 5 bases from J, with 14 bases between.

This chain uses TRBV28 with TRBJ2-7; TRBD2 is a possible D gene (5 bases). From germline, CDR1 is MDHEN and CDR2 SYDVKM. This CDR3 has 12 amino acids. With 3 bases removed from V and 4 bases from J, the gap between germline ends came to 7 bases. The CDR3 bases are TGTGCCAGCAGTTTTGAGGGTTACGAGCAGTACTTC. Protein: CASSFEGYEQYF.

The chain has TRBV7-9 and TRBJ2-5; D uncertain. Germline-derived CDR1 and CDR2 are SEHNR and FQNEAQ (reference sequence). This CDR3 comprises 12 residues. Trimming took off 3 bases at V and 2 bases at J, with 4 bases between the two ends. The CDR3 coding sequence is TGTGCCAGCAGCTTTTCACAAGAGACCCAGTACTTC. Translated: CASSFSQETQYF.

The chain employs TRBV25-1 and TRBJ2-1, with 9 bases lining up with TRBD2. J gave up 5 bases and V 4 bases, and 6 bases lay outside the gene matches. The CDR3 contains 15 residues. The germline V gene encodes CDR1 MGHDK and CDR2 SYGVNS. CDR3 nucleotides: TGTGCCAGCAGTGCTGCGGGAGGGCCAAACAATGAGCAGTTCTTC. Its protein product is CASSAAGGPNNEQFF.

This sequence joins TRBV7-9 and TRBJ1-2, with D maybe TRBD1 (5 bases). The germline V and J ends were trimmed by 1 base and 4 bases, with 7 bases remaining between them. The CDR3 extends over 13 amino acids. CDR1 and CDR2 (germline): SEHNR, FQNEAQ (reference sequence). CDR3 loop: CASSLGGVYGYTF. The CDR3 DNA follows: TGTGCCAGCAGCTTAGGGGGCGTCTATGGCTACACCTTC. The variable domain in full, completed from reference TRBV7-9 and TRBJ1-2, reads DTGVSQNPRHKITKRGQNVTFRCDPISEHNRLYWYRQTLGQGPEFLTYFQNEAQLEKSRLLSDRFSAERPKGSFSTLEIQRTEQGDSAMYLCASSLGGVYGYTFGSGTRLTVV.

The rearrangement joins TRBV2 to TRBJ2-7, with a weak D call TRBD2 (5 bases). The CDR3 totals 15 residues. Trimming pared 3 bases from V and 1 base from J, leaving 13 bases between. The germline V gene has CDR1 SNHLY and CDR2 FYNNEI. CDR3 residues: CASSEERPGSYEQYF. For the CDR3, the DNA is TGTGCCAGCAGTGAGGAACGACCGGGATCCTACGAGCAGTACTTC. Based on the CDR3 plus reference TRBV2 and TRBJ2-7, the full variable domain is EPEVTQTPSHQVTQMGQEVILRCVPISNHLYFYWYRQILGQKVEFLVSFYNNEISEKSEIFDDQFSVERPDGSNFTLKIRSTKLEDSAMYFCASSEERPGSYEQYFGPGTRLTVT.